Listed below are T cell receptor beta chains from one sample, sequenced in a study of T cells in Graves' hyperthyroidism and ophthalmopathy. TCRdb re-derived calls from the multiplex PCR reads in MiXCR, one entry per CDR3 protein. The table lists roughly 570,000 distinct CDR3 sequences, about 43% of them singletons, with around 20% in the top ten. The sequencing sample was made of peripheral blood or thyroid tissue (not recorded which). Source of these receptors: an adult woman with Graves' disease, either hyperthyroidism or ophthalmopathy (not recorded which). Each CDR3 is given with its conserved first and last residue. A D gene is named only where the DNA matches it firmly. A row's size may be missing; if present it is once, few, many or a size class.

TGTGCCACGGGAACCGAACAGCGGGAGACCCAGTACTTC | CATGTEQRETQYF | TRBV24-1 | 13 | . | TRBJ2-5 | many
TGTGCCAGCAGCTCCTGCGGCTTAGCGGGAGCCTTCTGGTACGAGCAGTACTTC | CASSSCGLAGAFWYEQYF | TRBV7-6 | 18 | TRBD2 | TRBJ2-7 | many
TGCAGTGCTAGCCGCAGGGGCGGGAGGACCCAAGAGACCCAGTACTTC | CSASRRGGRTQETQYF | TRBV20-1 | 16 | TRBD2 | TRBJ2-5 | .
TGTGCCAGCAGTGGGGACAGGGCAGAGACCCAGTACTTC | CASSGDRAETQYF | TRBV25-1 | 13 | TRBD1 | TRBJ2-5 | many
TGTGCCAGCAGTGAACAGGGGCTAGCGGAATCGGGTCGGTTCTTC | CASSEQGLAESGRFF | TRBV6-1 | 15 | . | TRBJ2-6 | .
TGCAGTGCCCAAAGATTTGGCAGGCTAAATAATTCACCCCTCCACTTT | CSAQRFGRLNNSPLHF | TRBV20-1 | 16 | . | TRBJ1-6 | many
TGTGCCAGCAGCTTAGCGGCGGGGGGTAATCAGCCCCAGCATTTT | CASSLAAGGNQPQHF | TRBV7-3 | 15 | . | TRBJ1-5 | .
TGTGCCACCAGCAGCTTCGACTCTGAAGCTTTCTTT | CATSSFDSEAFF | TRBV15 | 12 | . | TRBJ1-1 | .
TGTGCCACCCGAGACGGCCGAATGGGGAATAATTCACCCCTCCACTTT | CATRDGRMGNNSPLHF | TRBV2 | 16 | . | TRBJ1-6 | .
TGCAGTGCTAGACGAGGGGGACTAGCGGGAAACTCCTACGAGCAGTACTTC | CSARRGGLAGNSYEQYF | TRBV20-1 | 17 | TRBD2 | TRBJ2-7 | .
TGTGCCAGCAGTCGGGCCGTGGGAGCTTTCTTT | CASSRAVGAFF | TRBV2 | 11 | . | TRBJ1-1 | many
TGCAGTGCTAGAGATGGCCAGAAGATCAATCAGCCCCAGCATTTT | CSARDGQKINQPQHF | TRBV20-1 | 15 | . | TRBJ1-5 | many
TGTGCCAGCAACCGAGGGCAGGGAGCGAACGAGCAGTACTTC | CASNRGQGANEQYF | TRBV2 | 14 | . | TRBJ2-7 | .
TGCAGCGTTCCTTCAGGGGGCGGCTACACTGAAGCTTTCTTT | CSVPSGGGYTEAFF | TRBV29-1 | 14 | TRBD1 | TRBJ1-1 | few
TGCGCCAGCAGCCAGGGGGACAGGCACACCGGGGAGCTGTTTTTT | CASSQGDRHTGELFF | TRBV10-1 | 15 | TRBD1 | TRBJ2-2 | many
TGTGCCAGCAGCTCCATTCCGGGACAGGGAAAAGAGACCCAGTACTTC | CASSSIPGQGKETQYF | TRBV7-2 | 16 | TRBD1 | TRBJ2-5 | .
TGCAGCGTTGCTAAGCGGCTTAACACTGAAGCTTTCTTT | CSVAKRLNTEAFF | TRBV29-1 | 13 | . | TRBJ1-1 | .